Sequencing of this T cell receptor beta chain was carried out in a study of yellow fever vaccine responses in identical twins. Using its own MiXCR run on the RT-PCR reads, TCRdb lists one record per CDR3 protein. Of under 20,000 distinct CDR3 sequences in the sample, around 72% were seen once. V dropped 5 bases and J dropped 8; count of bases not matched to a gene: 3. CDR3 length: 14 residues. Germline CDR1 SNHLY, CDR2 FYNNEI. Study conclusions and caveats: Among the twins, the vaccine T cell response reportedly seemed partly convergent and partly personalized.

On this clonotype itself: Its antigen is undetermined.

This material consisted of T cells from blood (PBMCs), unsorted or a sorted subset (not recorded which), taken before or after yellow fever vaccination (not recorded which). This chain connects TRBV2 to TRBJ2-4, with 13 bases matching TRBD2. The clonotype comes from a young woman who received the yellow fever vaccine. The CDR3 spells CASSTLAGGDIQYF. In DNA form, the CDR3 reads TGTGCCAGCAGTACACTAGCGGGGGGGGACATTCAGTACTTC.